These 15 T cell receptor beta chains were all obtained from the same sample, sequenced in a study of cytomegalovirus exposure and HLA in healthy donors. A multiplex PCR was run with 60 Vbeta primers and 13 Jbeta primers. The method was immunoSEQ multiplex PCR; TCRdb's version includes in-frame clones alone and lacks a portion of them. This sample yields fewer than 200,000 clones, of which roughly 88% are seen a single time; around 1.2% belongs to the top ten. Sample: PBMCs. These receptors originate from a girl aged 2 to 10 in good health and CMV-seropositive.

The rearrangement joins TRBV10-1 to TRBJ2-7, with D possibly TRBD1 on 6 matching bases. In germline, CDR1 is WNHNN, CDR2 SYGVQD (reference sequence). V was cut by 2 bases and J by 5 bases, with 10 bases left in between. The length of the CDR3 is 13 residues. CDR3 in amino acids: CASSEGGRNEQYF. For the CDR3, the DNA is TGCGCCAGCAGTGAGGGGGGCCGTAACGAGCAGTACTTC.

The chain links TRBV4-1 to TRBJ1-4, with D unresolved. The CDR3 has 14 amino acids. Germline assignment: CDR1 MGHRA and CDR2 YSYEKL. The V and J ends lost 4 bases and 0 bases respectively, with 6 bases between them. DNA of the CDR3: TGCGCCAGCAGCCTAACTTCAACTAATGAAAAACTGTTTTTT. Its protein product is CASSLTSTNEKLFF.

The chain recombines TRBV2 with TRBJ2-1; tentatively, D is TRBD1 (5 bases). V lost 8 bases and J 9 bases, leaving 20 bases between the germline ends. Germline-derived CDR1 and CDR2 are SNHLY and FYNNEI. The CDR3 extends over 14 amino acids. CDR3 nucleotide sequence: TGTGCCAGCTGGGGCAGGGCTTCCCCTAGTGAGCAGTTCTTC. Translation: CASWGRASPSEQFF.

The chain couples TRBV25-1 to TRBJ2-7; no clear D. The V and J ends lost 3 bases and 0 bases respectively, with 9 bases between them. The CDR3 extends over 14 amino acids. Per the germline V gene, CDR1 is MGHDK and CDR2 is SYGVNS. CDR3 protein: CASSDQESSYEQYF. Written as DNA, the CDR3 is TGTGCCAGCAGTGATCAGGAAAGCTCCTACGAGCAGTACTTC.

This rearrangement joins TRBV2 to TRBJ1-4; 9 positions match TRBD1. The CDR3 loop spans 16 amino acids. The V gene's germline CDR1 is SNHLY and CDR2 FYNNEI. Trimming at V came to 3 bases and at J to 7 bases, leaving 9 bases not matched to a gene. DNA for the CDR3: TGTGCCAGCAGTGATCCCGACAGGGGGGGTAGTGAAAAACTGTTTTTT. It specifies CASSDPDRGGSEKLFF. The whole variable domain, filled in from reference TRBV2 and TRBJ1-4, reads EPEVTQTPSHQVTQMGQEVILRCVPISNHLYFYWYRQILGQKVEFLVSFYNNEISEKSEIFDDQFSVERPDGSNFTLKIRSTKLEDSAMYFCASSDPDRGGSEKLFFGSGTQLSVL.

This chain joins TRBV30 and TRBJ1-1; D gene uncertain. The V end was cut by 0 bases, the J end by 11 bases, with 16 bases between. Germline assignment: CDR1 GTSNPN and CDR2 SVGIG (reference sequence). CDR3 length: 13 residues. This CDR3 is CAWSVRRAMGAFF. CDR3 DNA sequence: TGTGCCTGGAGTGTAAGGAGGGCAATGGGGGCTTTCTTT.

CDR3 nucleotide sequence: TGTGCCAGCGATACGGGGAACACTGAAGCTTTCTTT. This sequence encodes CASDTGNTEAFF. The chain couples TRBV28 to TRBJ1-1; D is unclear. The V and J ends lost 8 bases and 1 base respectively, with 8 bases between them. CDR1 MDHEN and CDR2 SYDVKM come from the germline V gene. CDR3 length equals 12 residues.

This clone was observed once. The CDR3 bases are TGTGCCAGCAGCTTCAAACTAGCGGCTAGCCGCTACGAGCAGTACTTC. This codes for CASSFKLAASRYEQYF. This chain uses TRBV5-4 with TRBJ2-5; TRBD2 agrees at 8 bases. The J call may be incorrect, as the DNA end agrees better with TRBJ2-7. This CDR3 spans 16 amino acids. Per germline, CDR1 SGHNT and CDR2 YYREEE (reference sequence).

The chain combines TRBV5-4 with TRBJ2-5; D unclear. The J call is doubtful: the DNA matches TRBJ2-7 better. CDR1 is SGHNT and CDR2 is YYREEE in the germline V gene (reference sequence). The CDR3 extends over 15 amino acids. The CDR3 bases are TGTGCCAGCAGCTTGGTTAGCAGCACCCCCTACGAGCAGTACTTC. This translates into CASSLVSSTPYEQYF.

This chain's CDR3 is CASTRTSGDTGELFF. In DNA, the CDR3 is TGCGCCAGCACCCGGACTAGCGGGGACACCGGGGAGCTGTTTTTT. J is TRBJ2-2 and V is TRBV5-1, with 12 bases matching TRBD2. The CDR3 contains 15 residues. Per the germline V gene, CDR1 is SGHRS and CDR2 is YFSETQ. Unmatched junction bases numbered 3, after V lost 6 bases and J lost 3 bases.

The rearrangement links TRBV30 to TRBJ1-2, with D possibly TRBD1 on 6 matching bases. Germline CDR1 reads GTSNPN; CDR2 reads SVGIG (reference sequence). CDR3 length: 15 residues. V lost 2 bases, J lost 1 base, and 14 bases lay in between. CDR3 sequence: CAWSIRQADNYGYTF. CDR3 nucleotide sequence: TGTGCCTGGAGTATCAGACAGGCCGATAACTATGGCTACACCTTC.

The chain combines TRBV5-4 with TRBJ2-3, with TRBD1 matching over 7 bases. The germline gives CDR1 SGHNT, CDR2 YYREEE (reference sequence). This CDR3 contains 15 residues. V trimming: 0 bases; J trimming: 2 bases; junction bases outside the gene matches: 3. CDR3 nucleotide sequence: TGTGCCAGCAGCTTGGCGGGACAGAACACAGATACGCAGTATTTT. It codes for CASSLAGQNTDTQYF. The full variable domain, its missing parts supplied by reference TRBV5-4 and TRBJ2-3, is ETGVTQSPTHLIKTRGQQVTLRCSSQSGHNTVSWYQQALGQGPQFIFQYYREEENGRGNFPPRFSGLQFPNYSSELNVNALELDDSALYLCASSLAGQNTDTQYFGPGTRLTVL.

CDR3 in DNA: TGTGCCACCAGCAGAGATCCAGCGGGACGCACAGATACGCAGTATTTT. Translating it yields CATSRDPAGRTDTQYF. The gene calls are TRBV15 and TRBJ2-3; TRBD2 matches at 7 bases. The CDR3 is 16 amino acids. The trim removed 0 bases at V and 1 base at J, leaving 4 bases unmatched. Germline V lookup: CDR1 LNHNV, CDR2 YYDKDF (reference sequence). The variable domain in full, with the rest retrieved from reference TRBV15 and TRBJ2-3, is DAMVIQNPRYQVTQFGKPVTLSCSQTLNHNVMYWYQQKSSQAPKLLFHYYDKDFNNEADTPDNFQSRRPNTSFCFLDIRSPGLGDTAMYLCATSRDPAGRTDTQYFGPGTRLTVL.

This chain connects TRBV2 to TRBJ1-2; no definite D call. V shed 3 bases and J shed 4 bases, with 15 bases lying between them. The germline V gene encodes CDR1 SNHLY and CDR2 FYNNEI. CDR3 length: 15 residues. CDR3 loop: CASSEAGREAYGYTF. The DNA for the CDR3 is TGTGCCAGCAGTGAGGCGGGCCGTGAAGCCTATGGCTACACCTTC.

CDR3: CASSSLQFYNEQFF. In nucleotides, the CDR3 is TGTGCCAGCAGCTCCCTCCAGTTCTACAATGAGCAGTTCTTC. The chain is built from TRBV11-2 and TRBJ2-1; D not resolved. Germline lookup yields CDR1 SGHAT and CDR2 FQNNGV. V was pared by 4 bases and J by 3 bases, with 10 bases between. CDR3 length equals 14 residues.